This T cell receptor (beta chain) was observed in a study of response to subunit inactivated influenza vaccine. MiXCR, run by TCRdb on the RT-PCR reads, gives a single entry per CDR3 protein. The sample gives some 550,000 distinct CDR3 sequences, 20% to 25% of which show up once; 2.5% to 3% is in the top ten. V lost 1 base and J lost 9, with 13 bases in between. The CDR3 has 14 amino acids. Germline V lookup: CDR1 SGHAT, CDR2 FQNNGV. These data also formed part of another study, on T cells expressing NK-cell markers. That paper notes: For TCR beta, cDNA was produced by 5'RACE template switching with UMIs. With an anti-gamma-delta TCR antibody, sorting in several experiments was kept to alpha-beta TCR T cells. Of the CD8+ T cells in roughly 6 donors, roughly 1.0-7.0% belonged to dominant NKG2C+ clonotypes. Evidence did not settle whether expanded NKG2C+ T cell clones targeted HCMV.

The sequencing here drew on CD4+ T cells sorted from PBMCs, taken 11 to 12 days after vaccination. The chain joins TRBV11-2 to TRBJ2-1; D might be TRBD1 (5 bases). This sequence was found in a man between 50 and 59 years old who received an inactivated influenza vaccine. The CDR3 DNA reads TGTGCCAGCAGCTTAGGGGCAGGGTCACTTGAGCAGTTCTTC. As protein: CASSLGAGSLEQFF.